This T cell receptor (beta chain) was found in a study of blood T cell repertoires in COVID-19. Background on the study: Recovered Cohort 3 donors showed two negative PCRs, clearance, or symptom resolution. PBMCs, B-cell-depleted T cells, or T cells were the source of the cDNA or gDNA that made up the material.

Looked up from germline, CDR1 is SGHRS and CDR2 is YFSETQ. V was clipped by 4 bases and J by 3 bases; unmatched bases: 12. The CDR3 covers 17 residues. In the source study's methods: The authors estimated nucleated cell counts from reference gene primer amplification. The protocol was immunoSEQ multiplex PCR, while the TCRdb copy is restricted to in-frame clones and leaves out a portion. V and J calls and clone size come straight from that table; D and trimming were deduced from the DNA. The sample holds hundreds of thousands of clones, approximately 87% seen once. This sequence joins TRBV5-1 and TRBJ2-1; 8 bases align to TRBD2. This clonotype was sampled from a woman aged 50 to 60 in a cohort exposed to, infected with or recovered from COVID-19 (not recorded which). Material for sequencing was PBMCs or T cells enriched from blood (not recorded which). The CDR3 sequence is CASSMKHGTSFYNEQFF. CDR3 nucleotides: TGCGCCAGCAGCATGAAACATGGGACTAGTTTCTACAATGAGCAGTTCTTC. Based on the CDR3 plus reference TRBV5-1 and TRBJ2-1, the full variable domain is KAGVTQTPRYLIKTRGQQVTLSCSPISGHRSVSWYQQTPGQGLQFLFEYFSETQRNKGNFPGRFSGRQFSNSRSEMNVSTLELGDSALYLCASSMKHGTSFYNEQFFGPGTRLTVL.